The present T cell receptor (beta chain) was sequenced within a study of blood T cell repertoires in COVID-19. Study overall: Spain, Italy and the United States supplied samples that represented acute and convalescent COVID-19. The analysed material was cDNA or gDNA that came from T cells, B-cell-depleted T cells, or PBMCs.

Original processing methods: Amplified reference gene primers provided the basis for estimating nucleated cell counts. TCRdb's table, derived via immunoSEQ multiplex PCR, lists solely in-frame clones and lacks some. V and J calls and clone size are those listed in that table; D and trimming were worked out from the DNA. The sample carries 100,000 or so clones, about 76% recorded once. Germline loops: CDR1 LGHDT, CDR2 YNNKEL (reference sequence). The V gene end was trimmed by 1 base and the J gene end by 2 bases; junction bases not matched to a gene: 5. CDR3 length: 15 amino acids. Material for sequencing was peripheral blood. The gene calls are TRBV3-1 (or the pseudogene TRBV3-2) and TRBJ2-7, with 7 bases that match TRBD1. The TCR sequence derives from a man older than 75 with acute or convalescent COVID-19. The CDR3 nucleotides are TGTGCCAGCAGCCAAGCGACAGGGAGTCCCTACGAGCAGTACTTC. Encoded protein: CASSQATGSPYEQYF.